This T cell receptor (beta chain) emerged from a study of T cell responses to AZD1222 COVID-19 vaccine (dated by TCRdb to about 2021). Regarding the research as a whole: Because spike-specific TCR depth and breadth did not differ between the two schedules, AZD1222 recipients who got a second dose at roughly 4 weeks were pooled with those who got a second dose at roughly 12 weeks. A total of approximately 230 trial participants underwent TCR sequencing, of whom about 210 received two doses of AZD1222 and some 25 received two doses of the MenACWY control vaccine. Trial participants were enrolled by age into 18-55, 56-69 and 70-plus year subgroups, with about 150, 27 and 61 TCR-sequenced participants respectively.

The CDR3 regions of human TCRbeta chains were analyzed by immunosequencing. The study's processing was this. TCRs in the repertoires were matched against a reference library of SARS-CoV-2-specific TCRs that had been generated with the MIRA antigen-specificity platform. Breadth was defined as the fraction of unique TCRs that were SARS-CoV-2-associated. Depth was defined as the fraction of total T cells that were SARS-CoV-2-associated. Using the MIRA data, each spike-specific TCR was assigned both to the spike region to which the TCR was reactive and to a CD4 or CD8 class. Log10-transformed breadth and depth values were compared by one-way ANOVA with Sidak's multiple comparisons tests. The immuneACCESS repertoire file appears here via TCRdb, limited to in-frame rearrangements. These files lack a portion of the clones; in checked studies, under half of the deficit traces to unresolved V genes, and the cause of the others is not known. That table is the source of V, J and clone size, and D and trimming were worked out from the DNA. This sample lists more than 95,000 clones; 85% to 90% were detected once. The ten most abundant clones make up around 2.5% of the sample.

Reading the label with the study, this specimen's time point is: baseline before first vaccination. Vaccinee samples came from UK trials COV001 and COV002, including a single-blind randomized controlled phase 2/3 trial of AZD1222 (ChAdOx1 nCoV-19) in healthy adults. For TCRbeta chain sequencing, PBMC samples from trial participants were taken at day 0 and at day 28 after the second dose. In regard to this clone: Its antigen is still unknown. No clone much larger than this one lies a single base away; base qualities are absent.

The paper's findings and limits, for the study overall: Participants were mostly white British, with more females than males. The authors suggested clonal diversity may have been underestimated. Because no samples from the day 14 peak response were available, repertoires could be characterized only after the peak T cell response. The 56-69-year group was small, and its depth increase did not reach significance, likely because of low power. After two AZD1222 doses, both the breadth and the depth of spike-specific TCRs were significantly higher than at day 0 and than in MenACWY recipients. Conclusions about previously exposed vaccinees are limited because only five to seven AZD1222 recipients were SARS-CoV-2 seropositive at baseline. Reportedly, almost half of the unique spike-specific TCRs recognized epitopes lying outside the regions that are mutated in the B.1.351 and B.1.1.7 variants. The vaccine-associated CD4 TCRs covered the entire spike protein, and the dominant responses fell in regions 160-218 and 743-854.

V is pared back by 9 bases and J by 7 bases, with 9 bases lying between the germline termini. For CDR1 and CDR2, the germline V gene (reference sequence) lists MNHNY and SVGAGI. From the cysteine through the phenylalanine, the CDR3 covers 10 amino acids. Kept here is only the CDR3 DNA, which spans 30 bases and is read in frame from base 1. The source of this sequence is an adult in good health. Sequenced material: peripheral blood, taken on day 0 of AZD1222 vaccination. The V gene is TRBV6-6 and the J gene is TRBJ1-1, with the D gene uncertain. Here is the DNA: TGTGCCAGTGCCGACGATGAAGCTTTCTTT. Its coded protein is CASADDEAFF.